This T cell receptor beta chain was captured in a study of HIV-infected patients and healthy controls. This clonotype appeared a few times. Each CDR3 protein gets one entry after TCRdb re-called the 5' RACE reads with MiXCR. Altogether approximately 67,000 distinct CDR3 sequences are present, about 15% being singletons, with the ten largest covering under 6.5%. CDR1 and CDR2 (germline): ENHRY, SYGVKD. The CDR3 is 14 amino acids. V trimming: 4 bases; J trimming: 4 bases; junction bases outside the gene matches: 6. The gene calls are TRBV10-3 and TRBJ1-2, with TRBD1 identical over 7 bases. The sample consisted of CD4+ T cells from blood. This clonotype originated in a human donor in good health. This CDR3 reads CAISARQGIYGYTF. CDR3 bases: TGTGCCATCAGTGCCCGACAGGGTATCTATGGCTACACCTTC.